This TCR beta chain was identified in a study of technical replicates of blood from a few donors. This clone was detected only once. Trimming removed 4 bases at V and 0 bases at J, with 8 bases between. CDR3 size: 14 residues. The V gene's germline CDR1 is SGHTA and CDR2 FQGNSA. Only in-frame clones appear in the TCRdb table, and some are missing; sequencing was by immunoSEQ multiplex PCR. The sample comprises some 87,000 clones, around 96% of which are singletons, and about 0.31% rests with the top ten. Sequenced: T cells isolated from PBMCs. The sequence derives from a human donor in good health. The V and J genes are TRBV7-2 and TRBJ2-3, with a possible D match to TRBD1 (6 bases). The CDR3 is CASSSDRSTDTQYF. CDR3 nucleotide sequence: TGTGCCAGCAGCTCGGACAGAAGCACAGATACGCAGTATTTT.